This TCR beta chain was found in a study of shared clonotypes between healthy human individuals. Study information: Donor composition was a couple of women and a few men, aged 18 to 49.

Sequencing used immunoSEQ multiplex PCR; TCRdb keeps in-frame clones, though not all of them. The top ten clones hold around 0.13% of a sample with some 2,400,000 clones, approximately 96% of them seen once. CD4+ cells were split into CD45RA+ naive and CD45RA-negative memory subsets. With 6 bases clipped from V and 2 bases from J, the junction kept 8 bases outside the gene matches. CDR1 is SGHVS and CDR2 is FQNEAQ in the germline V gene. The CDR3 totals 15 residues. The sample consisted of naive CD4+ T cells sorted from blood. Described subset: CD45RA+ positively selected. This chain links TRBV7-8 with TRBJ2-3, with 7 nucleotides matching TRBD1. The TCR comes from a man between 18 and 29 years old in good health. CDR3 protein: CASSGGQVYTDTQYF. CDR3 nucleotide sequence: TGTGCCAGCAGTGGAGGACAGGTATACACAGATACGCAGTATTTT.